The clone carrying this T cell receptor (beta chain) was detected many times. No antigen is known for it. TCRdb recomputed calls from the 5' RACE reads with MiXCR, one row per CDR3 protein. The sample has around 400,000 distinct CDR3 sequences, about 9.9% seen once. The CDR3 runs 12 residues. Looked up from germline, CDR1 is SGHKS and CDR2 is YYEKEE (reference sequence). V gave up 2 bases and J gave up 4 bases, with 6 bases separating them. The sample comes from a study of T cells after yellow fever vaccination. Study findings and constraints: Primary-vaccination clones mostly resurfaced post-booster (96% CD4, approximately 90% CD8). A faster peak, day 5 versus 15, was reached by the weaker secondary response.

The source material was PBMCs, sampled on the day of the first yellow fever vaccination. This clonotype originated in a man between 18 and 35 years old who received the YFV17D yellow fever vaccine. V usage is TRBV5-5 and J usage is TRBJ2-5, with no clear D. CDR3 DNA sequence: TGTGCCAGCAGCTTCAGGAGAGAGACCCAGTACTTC. Its translation is CASSFRRETQYF.